The text below deals with one T cell receptor beta chain. This entry belongs to a study of early T cells in non-severe SARS-CoV-2 infection. Study information: Bulk RNA taken from unsorted whole blood was sequenced, leaving chains unpaired.

MiXCR, applied by TCRdb to the 5' RACE reads, yields one record per CDR3 protein. The repertoire has around 70,000 distinct CDR3 sequences, over 8% of them found once; the top ten carry 3% to 3.5%. Between the trimmed V and J ends, which lost 4 bases and 4 bases, there was a span of 8 bases. CDR3 size: 12 residues. CDR1 is LGHDT, CDR2 YNNKEL, per germline (reference sequence). The origin of this receptor is an adult who was a healthcare worker with PCR-confirmed SARS-CoV-2 infection or an uninfected control (not recorded which). The sequenced material came from whole blood. This chain links TRBV3-1 with TRBJ2-7; no reliable D call. The CDR3 region has the DNA TGTGCCAGCAGCCTAACCATATACGAGCAGTACTTC. This gives the protein CASSLTIYEQYF.